Sequencing of this TCR beta chain was carried out in a study of blood T cells in healthy people across ages. Per the germline V gene, CDR1 is GTSNPN and CDR2 is SVGIG (reference sequence). The V segment lost 2 bases and the J segment 7 bases; nucleotides outside the gene matches: 5. The CDR3 covers 14 residues. With a J-beta primer mix and a sample-barcoded 5' primer, a second PCR ran roughly 6 to 11 cycles. TCRdb processed the 5' RACE reads anew with MiXCR; each CDR3 protein has one entry. The sample consists of about 670,000 distinct CDR3 sequences, roughly two fifths of them appearing once. The TCR originated in an elderly man in good health. Sequencing used blood. J is TRBJ1-2 and V is TRBV30, with TRBD1 matching over 12 bases. The CDR3 DNA is TGTGCCTGGAGTCTGGGACAGGGGGCTGGTGGCTACACCTTC. Its protein product is CAWSLGQGAGGYTF.